This T cell receptor (beta chain) was recovered during a study of cytomegalovirus exposure and HLA in healthy donors. Whole-study context: The approximately 110 validation repertoires were reported in a later analysis to have been generated on the same platform as the 500 to 700 first-cohort repertoires.

On this clone: Its target is unknown.

Study outcomes and limitations: With high specificity and sensitivity, the classifier reportedly diagnosed cytomegalovirus status.

Assay used: immunoSEQ multiplex PCR; TCRdb lists only in-frame clones, some missing. The sample carries around 130,000 clones, over 75% recorded once. The CDR3 is 15 amino acids. With V trimmed by 5 bases and J by 4 bases, 3 bases remained unmatched. Germline loops: CDR1 MNHNY, CDR2 SVGAGI (reference sequence). This clonotype was sampled from a woman under 40 in good health and CMV-seronegative. The sample was PBMCs. The rearrangement joins TRBV6-6 to TRBJ1-6; the match to TRBD1 covers 9 bases. The CDR3 DNA reads as TGTGCCAGCAGTCCCGGGACAGGGTATAATTCACCCCTCCACTTT. It specifies CASSPGTGYNSPLHF.